The 17 T cell receptor beta chains below all came from one sample that was sequenced in a study of shared T cell receptors in the human thymus. Assay used: immunoSEQ multiplex PCR; TCRdb lists only in-frame clones, some missing. The sample records about 710,000 clones, more than 70% being singletons. The same specimen was also included in a second study, on human thymus T cells.

Sequencing used thymocytes. These receptors were collected from a boy less than two years old with a congenital heart defect.

This chain links TRBV19 with TRBJ1-1; D is undetermined. V was shortened by 6 bases and J by 8 bases, with 22 bases between the two germline ends. The CDR3 runs to 15 residues. Germline V lookup: CDR1 LNHDA, CDR2 SQIVND (reference sequence). CDR3 nucleotides: TGTGCCAGTAGGACTACCTCTCCAAGGAGGGTCGAAGCTTTCTTT. It yields the protein CASRTTSPRRVEAFF.

The chain joins TRBV19 to TRBJ1-4, with TRBD1 matching over 10 bases. Germline CDR1 is LNHDA and CDR2 is SQIVND (reference sequence). CDR3 length: 14 residues. V lost 4 bases and J lost 8; bases outside the gene matches: 4. The CDR3 loop reads CASSSGTGDEKLFF. CDR3 DNA: TGTGCCAGTAGTAGCGGGACAGGGGACGAAAAACTGTTTTTT.

The chain combines TRBV27 with TRBJ1-4; the match to TRBD1 covers 9 bases. Losses at the gene ends were 7 bases for V and 5 bases for J; bases not matched to a gene: 8. The CDR3 has 15 amino acids. The germline gives CDR1 MNHEY, CDR2 SMNVEV (reference sequence). The CDR3 here is CASKRTGAQNEKLFF. The CDR3, as DNA: TGTGCCAGCAAACGGACAGGGGCACAGAATGAAAAACTGTTTTTT.

This clone was observed a single time. This chain links TRBV6-5 with TRBJ2-7; 7 nucleotides agree with TRBD2. J lost 2 bases, V lost 3 bases, and 4 bases had no gene match. The CDR3 spans 14 residues. The V gene's germline CDR1 is MNHEY and CDR2 SVGAGI. The CDR3 DNA follows: TGTGCCAGCAGTTATTCCCGGGGGGCCTACGAGCAGTACTTC. Encoded protein: CASSYSRGAYEQYF.

The V call is TRBV4-3, the J call TRBJ2-3; 9 bases map to TRBD2. The CDR3 spans 15 residues. J was trimmed by 5 bases and V by 8 bases; bases with no gene match: 11. Germline CDR1 is LGHNA and CDR2 is YSLEER. CDR3 bases: TGCGCCAGCGCCTCCAGGGCGGGGGGGGAAGATACGCAGTATTTT. Protein product: CASASRAGGEDTQYF.

The chain employs TRBV7-9 and TRBJ2-2, with D perhaps TRBD1 (6 bases). The CDR3 has 17 amino acids. The germline gives CDR1 SEHNR, CDR2 FQNEAQ (reference sequence). V lost 5 bases, J lost 5 bases, and 21 bases lay in between. The CDR3: CASSKIIGGRGTGELFF. CDR3 nucleotides: TGTGCCAGCAGCAAAATAATAGGGGGAAGGGGGACCGGGGAGCTGTTTTTT.

This clone was counted a few times. CDR3 in amino acids: CAWSGSSGTGELFF. DNA of the CDR3: TGTGCCTGGAGTGGGAGTTCCGGCACCGGGGAGCTGTTTTTT. The rearrangement links TRBV30 to TRBJ2-2; no reliable D call. The germline gives CDR1 GTSNPN, CDR2 SVGIG (reference sequence). This CDR3 contains 14 residues. V was clipped by 1 base and J by 4 bases, with 10 bases between them.

The chain recombines TRBV11-2 with TRBJ1-2; no definite D call. The germline V gene encodes CDR1 SGHAT and CDR2 FQNNGV. The ends were cut back, 0 bases at V and 8 bases at J, with 13 bases in the middle. This CDR3 region has 14 residues. This CDR3 reads CASSLDSGPQGYTF. The DNA of the CDR3 is TGTGCCAGCAGCTTAGATTCTGGGCCGCAGGGCTACACCTTC.

The chain employs TRBV20-1 and TRBJ2-1; D is unresolved. Germline CDR1 and CDR2: DFQATT and SNEGSKA (reference sequence). The CDR3 sequence is 11 residues long. The germline V and J ends were trimmed by 4 bases and 9 bases, with 10 bases remaining between them. The CDR3 bases are TGCAGTGCTACAGGTATCGGTGAGCAGTTCTTC. Encoded protein: CSATGIGEQFF.

The chain couples TRBV14 to TRBJ2-7; D may be TRBD1 (5 bases). The CDR3 has 15 residues. Germline CDR1 SGHDN, CDR2 FVKESK. Trimming stripped 0 bases from V and 1 base from J, with 10 bases between. The DNA of the CDR3 is TGTGCCAGCAGCCAAGAAGACAGCTTATCCTACGAGCAGTACTTC. Translating gives CASSQEDSLSYEQYF.

This clone appeared a few times. V usage is TRBV7-9 and J usage is TRBJ1-3; D remains unclear. V dropped 2 bases and J dropped 3 bases, with 11 bases sitting between them. The CDR3 has 15 residues. From germline, CDR1 is SEHNR and CDR2 FQNEAQ (reference sequence). The chain's CDR3 is CASSLQEGFGNTIYF. Written as DNA, the CDR3 is TGTGCCAGCAGCTTACAGGAAGGCTTTGGAAACACCATATATTTT.

On this clone itself: Mismatch with germline at one junction end may stem from a read error. This rearrangement joins TRBV7-7 to TRBJ2-2, with D unresolved. The CDR3 covers 15 residues. Germline V gene lookup returns CDR1 SSHAT and CDR2 FNYEAQ (reference sequence). CDR3 nucleotide sequence: TGTGCTAGCAGCTTAAATTACGAGTTTCCCGGGGAGCTGTTTTTT. Translated, it gives CASSLNYEFPGELFF.

V usage is TRBV5-1 and J usage is TRBJ2-7; tentative D call: TRBD1 (6 bases). The CDR3 runs 13 residues. The V end lost 4 bases, the J end lost 5 bases, and 13 bases lay between the germline ends. The germline V gene has CDR1 SGHRS and CDR2 YFSETQ. The CDR3 spells CASSRDRWHEQYF. CDR3 bases: TGCGCCAGCAGCCGAGACAGGTGGCACGAGCAGTACTTC.

The chain couples TRBV7-2 to TRBJ2-2, with TRBD1 matching 7 bases. The CDR3 spans 15 residues. Per germline, CDR1 SGHTA and CDR2 FQGNSA. Losses at the gene ends were 2 bases for V and 6 bases for J; bases not matched to a gene: 6. In nucleotides, the CDR3 is TGTGCCAGCAGCTTAAGGAGAAGGGGGCCCGGGGAGCTGTTTTTT. Translated, it gives CASSLRRRGPGELFF.

The chain employs TRBV7-2 and TRBJ1-6; D perhaps matches TRBD1 (6 bases). V was pared by 5 bases and J by 8 bases, with 19 bases between. The CDR3 runs 16 residues. Germline loops: CDR1 SGHTA, CDR2 FQGNSA. As DNA, the CDR3 is TGTGCCAGCAGCACGCGACAGGAGGACCCAGATTCACCCCTCCACTTT. Translated, it gives CASSTRQEDPDSPLHF.

This chain connects TRBV4-1 to TRBJ2-7, with 9 positions matching TRBD1. The CDR3 contains 14 residues. Per the germline V gene, CDR1 is MGHRA and CDR2 is YSYEKL. The junction had 5 bases not matched to a gene; V was cut back by 4 bases and J by 4 bases. The CDR3 DNA reads as TGCGCCAGCAGCCCACCGGGACAGGGATACGAGCAGTACTTC. Protein product: CASSPPGQGYEQYF.

The genes are TRBV25-1 and TRBJ2-7, with TRBD2 matching 7 bases. This CDR3 is built from 16 residues. V shed 0 bases and J 0 bases; nucleotides not matched to a gene: 5. Germline CDR1 is MGHDK and CDR2 is SYGVNS. The CDR3 nucleotides are TGTGCCAGCAGTGAATACAGCGGGATGAGCTCCTACGAGCAGTACTTC. Its translation is CASSEYSGMSSYEQYF.